What follows is one TCR beta chain and its context. Its specificity is unknown. A single record per CDR3 protein comes from TCRdb applying MiXCR to the RT-PCR reads. The sample holds just over 300,000 distinct CDR3 sequences, 21% seen once. The data were obtained in a study of response to subunit inactivated influenza vaccine. Study outcomes and limitations: Seasonal influenza vaccination, on each occasion, was suggested by the authors to recruit few new T cells.

This CDR3 comprises 15 residues. Trimming cost V 6 bases and J 2 bases, with 16 bases left between them. Per germline, CDR1 SGHTA and CDR2 FQGNSA. The V call is TRBV7-2, the J call TRBJ1-1, with D possibly TRBD1 on 6 matching bases. The material was PBMCs from blood, obtained about 20 months after vaccination. The receptor's source is a man aged 50 to 69 who received an inactivated influenza vaccine. The CDR3 DNA reads as TGTGCCAGCAGATTTTCGCGACAGGTAAACACTGAAGCTTTCTTT. This encodes CASRFSRQVNTEAFF.